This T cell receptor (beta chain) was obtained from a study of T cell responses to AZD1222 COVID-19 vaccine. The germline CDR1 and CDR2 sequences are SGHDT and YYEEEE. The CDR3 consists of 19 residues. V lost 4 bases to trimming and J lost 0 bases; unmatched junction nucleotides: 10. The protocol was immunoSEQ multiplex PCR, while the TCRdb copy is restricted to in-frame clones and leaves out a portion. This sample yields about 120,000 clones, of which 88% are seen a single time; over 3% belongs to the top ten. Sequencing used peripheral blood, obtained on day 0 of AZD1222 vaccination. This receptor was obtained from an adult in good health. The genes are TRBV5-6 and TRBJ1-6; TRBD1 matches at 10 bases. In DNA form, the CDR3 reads TGTGCCAGCAGCCATAGACAGGGGGCGGGGAGCTCCTATAATTCACCCCTCCACTTT. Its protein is CASSHRQGAGSSYNSPLHF.